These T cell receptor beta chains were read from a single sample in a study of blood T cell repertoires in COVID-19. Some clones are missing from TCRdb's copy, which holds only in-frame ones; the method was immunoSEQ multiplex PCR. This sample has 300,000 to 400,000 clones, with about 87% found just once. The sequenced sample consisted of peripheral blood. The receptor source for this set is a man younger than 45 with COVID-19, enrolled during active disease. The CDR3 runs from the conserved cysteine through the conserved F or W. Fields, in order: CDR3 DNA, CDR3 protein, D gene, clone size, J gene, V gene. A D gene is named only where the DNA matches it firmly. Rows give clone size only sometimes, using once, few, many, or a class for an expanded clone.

CDR3nt: TGTGCCAGCAGTTCCCCGAGAGGGAACACTGAAGCTTTCTTT
CDR3aa: CASSSPRGNTEAFF
d_gene: NA
abundance: NA
j_gene: TRBJ1-1
v_gene: TRBV28

CDR3nt: TGTGCCAGCTCACTCCGACTAGCGGAAGCTACCTACAATGAGCAGTTCTTC
CDR3aa: CASSLRLAEATYNEQFF
d_gene: TRBD2
abundance: NA
j_gene: TRBJ2-1
v_gene: TRBV18

CDR3nt: TGTGCCAGTAGTACGAACTCCGACTCCTACGAGCAGTACTTC
CDR3aa: CASSTNSDSYEQYF
d_gene: NA
abundance: NA
j_gene: TRBJ2-7
v_gene: TRBV19

CDR3nt: TGTGCCAGCAGCCCGTACGGACAGGGCTCTGAAGCTTTCTTT
CDR3aa: CASSPYGQGSEAFF
d_gene: TRBD1
abundance: NA
j_gene: TRBJ1-1
v_gene: TRBV7-9

CDR3nt: TGTGCCAGCAGAGATTGGACAGGGGTGATCGGGGAGCTGTTTTTT
CDR3aa: CASRDWTGVIGELFF
d_gene: TRBD1
abundance: NA
j_gene: TRBJ2-2
v_gene: TRBV28

CDR3nt: TGTGCCAGCAGTACAGGGGGCACCTACGAGCAGTACTTC
CDR3aa: CASSTGGTYEQYF
d_gene: TRBD1
abundance: NA
j_gene: TRBJ2-7
v_gene: TRBV6-5

CDR3nt: TGTGCCAGCAGCCCTAGGGAGACAGGGGCCATAGCTAACTATGGCTACACCTTC
CDR3aa: CASSPRETGAIANYGYTF
d_gene: TRBD1
abundance: NA
j_gene: TRBJ1-2
v_gene: TRBV7-2

CDR3nt: TGTGCCAGCAGCCCCCGAGGTGGGAGTAGAAAGGAGACCCAGTACTTC
CDR3aa: CASSPRGGSRKETQYF
d_gene: NA
abundance: NA
j_gene: TRBJ2-5
v_gene: TRBV14

CDR3nt: TGTGCCAGCAGCTTTTTTAGGGGTTTGACAACTAATGAAAAACTGTTTTTT
CDR3aa: CASSFFRGLTTNEKLFF
d_gene: NA
abundance: NA
j_gene: TRBJ1-4
v_gene: TRBV7-2

CDR3nt: TGTGCCAGCCACTCAGGGGAAGGACAGTACTTC
CDR3aa: CASHSGEGQYF
d_gene: NA
abundance: NA
j_gene: TRBJ2-7
v_gene: TRBV6-5

CDR3nt: TGTGCCAGTTTGTTGGACAGGGGTCCTCGGAGCACCGGGGAGCTGTTTTTT
CDR3aa: CASLLDRGPRSTGELFF
d_gene: TRBD1
abundance: NA
j_gene: TRBJ2-2
v_gene: TRBV19

CDR3nt: TGTGCCAGCTCACCACGCACATTACTAGGGGAAAAACTGTTTTTT
CDR3aa: CASSPRTLLGEKLFF
d_gene: NA
abundance: NA
j_gene: TRBJ1-4
v_gene: TRBV18

CDR3nt: TGTGCCAGCAGTTACTTGGCTAGCGGGCCACCCGAAGATTACGGGGAGCTGTTTTTT
CDR3aa: CASSYLASGPPEDYGELFF
d_gene: TRBD2
abundance: NA
j_gene: TRBJ2-2
v_gene: TRBV6-2/TRBV6-3

CDR3nt: TGCGCCAGCAGCTTGACGGGAGGGCCTTCAGATACGCAGTATTTT
CDR3aa: CASSLTGGPSDTQYF
d_gene: TRBD2
abundance: NA
j_gene: TRBJ2-3
v_gene: TRBV5-1

CDR3nt: TGTGCCAGCAGCCAAGATACCCAGGGCGTCGGCTACACCTTC
CDR3aa: CASSQDTQGVGYTF
d_gene: NA
abundance: NA
j_gene: TRBJ1-2
v_gene: TRBV3-1/TRBV3-2

CDR3nt: TGTGCCAGCAGCTCCTTCACCGGGGAGCTGTTTTTT
CDR3aa: CASSSFTGELFF
d_gene: NA
abundance: NA
j_gene: TRBJ2-2
v_gene: TRBV5-4

CDR3nt: TGCAGCGTTGAGGACTTCGGGACAGGGGAGAGCTTGAACACTGAAGCTTTCTTT
CDR3aa: CSVEDFGTGESLNTEAFF
d_gene: TRBD1
abundance: NA
j_gene: TRBJ1-1
v_gene: TRBV29-1

CDR3nt: TGTGCCAGCAGTTACCAGGCAGGGGGCAATCAGCCCCAGCATTTT
CDR3aa: CASSYQAGGNQPQHF
d_gene: NA
abundance: few
j_gene: TRBJ1-5
v_gene: TRBV6-5

CDR3nt: TGTGCCAGCAGCCCTTCAGGGGGCAGGGCAGATACGCAGTATTTT
CDR3aa: CASSPSGGRADTQYF
d_gene: TRBD1
abundance: NA
j_gene: TRBJ2-3
v_gene: TRBV7-2

CDR3nt: TGTGCCAGCAAGGACAGGGCCAGGGAGACCCAGTACTTC
CDR3aa: CASKDRARETQYF
d_gene: TRBD1
abundance: NA
j_gene: TRBJ2-5
v_gene: TRBV12-3/TRBV12-4

CDR3nt: TGTGCCAGCAGCTTAGCGTTTGGAGGGGACCCCTACAATGAGCAGTTCTTC
CDR3aa: CASSLAFGGDPYNEQFF
d_gene: NA
abundance: NA
j_gene: TRBJ2-1
v_gene: TRBV11-1

CDR3nt: TGTGCCAGCAGCGTCGGAGGGGAAACGAACACTGAAGCTTTCTTT
CDR3aa: CASSVGGETNTEAFF
d_gene: NA
abundance: once
j_gene: TRBJ1-1
v_gene: TRBV9

CDR3nt: TGCGCCAGCAGCTTTTTCGGGAGCTACAATGAGCAGTTCTTC
CDR3aa: CASSFFGSYNEQFF
d_gene: NA
abundance: NA
j_gene: TRBJ2-1
v_gene: TRBV5-1

CDR3nt: TGTGCCAGCAGCCCGGACAGGGTGGGAACAGATACGCAGTATTTT
CDR3aa: CASSPDRVGTDTQYF
d_gene: TRBD1
abundance: NA
j_gene: TRBJ2-3
v_gene: TRBV6-2/TRBV6-3

CDR3nt: TGTGCCAGCAGGATACAGAGCCTCTCTGGAAACACCATATATTTT
CDR3aa: CASRIQSLSGNTIYF
d_gene: NA
abundance: NA
j_gene: TRBJ1-3
v_gene: TRBV6-5

CDR3nt: TGTGCCAGCAGTTTAGGGAGCGGGAGTATCTTGGTTGAGCAGTTCTTC
CDR3aa: CASSLGSGSILVEQFF
d_gene: TRBD2
abundance: NA
j_gene: TRBJ2-1
v_gene: TRBV28

CDR3nt: TGTGCCAGCAGCGCAGGGGTGGATACGCAGTATTTT
CDR3aa: CASSAGVDTQYF
d_gene: NA
abundance: NA
j_gene: TRBJ2-3
v_gene: TRBV5-6

CDR3nt: TGTGCCAGCAGCCGTGCTGGGGGCGAGTATGGCTACACCTTC
CDR3aa: CASSRAGGEYGYTF
d_gene: NA
abundance: once
j_gene: TRBJ1-2
v_gene: TRBV11-2

CDR3nt: TGTGCCAGCAGTTTATCAGGGTTGAACACTGAAGCTTTCTTT
CDR3aa: CASSLSGLNTEAFF
d_gene: NA
abundance: NA
j_gene: TRBJ1-1
v_gene: TRBV28